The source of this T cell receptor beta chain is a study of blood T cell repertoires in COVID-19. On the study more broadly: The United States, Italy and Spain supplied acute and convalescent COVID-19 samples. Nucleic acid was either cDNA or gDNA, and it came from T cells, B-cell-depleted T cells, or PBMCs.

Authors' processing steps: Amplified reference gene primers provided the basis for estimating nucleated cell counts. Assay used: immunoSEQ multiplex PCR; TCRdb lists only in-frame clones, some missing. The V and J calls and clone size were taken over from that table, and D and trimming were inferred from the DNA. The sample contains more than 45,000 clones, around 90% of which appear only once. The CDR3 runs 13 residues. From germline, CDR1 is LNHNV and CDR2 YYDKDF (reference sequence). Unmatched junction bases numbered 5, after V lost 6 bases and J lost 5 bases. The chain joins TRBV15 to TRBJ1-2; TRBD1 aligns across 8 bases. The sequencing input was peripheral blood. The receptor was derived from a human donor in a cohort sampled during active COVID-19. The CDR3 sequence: CATSSGDRYGYTF. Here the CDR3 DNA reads TGTGCCACCAGTTCAGGGGACAGGTATGGCTACACCTTC.